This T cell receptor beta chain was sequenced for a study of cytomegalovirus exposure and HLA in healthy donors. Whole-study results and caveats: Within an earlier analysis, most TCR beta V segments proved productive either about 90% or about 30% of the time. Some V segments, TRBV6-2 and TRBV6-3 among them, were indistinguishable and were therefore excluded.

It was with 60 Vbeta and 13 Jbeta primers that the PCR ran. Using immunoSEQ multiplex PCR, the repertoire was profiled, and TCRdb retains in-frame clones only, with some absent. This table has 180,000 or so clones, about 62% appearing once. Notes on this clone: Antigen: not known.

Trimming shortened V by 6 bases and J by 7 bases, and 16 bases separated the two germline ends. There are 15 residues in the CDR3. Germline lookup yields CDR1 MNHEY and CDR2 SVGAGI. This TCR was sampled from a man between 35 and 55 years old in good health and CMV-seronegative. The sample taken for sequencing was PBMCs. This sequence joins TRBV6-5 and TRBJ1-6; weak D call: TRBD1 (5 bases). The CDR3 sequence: CASRTAGGYNSPLHF. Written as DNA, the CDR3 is TGTGCCAGCAGGACCGCGGGGGGATACAATTCACCCCTCCACTTT.